The rows below give T cell receptor beta chains drawn from one sample of a study of vaccination and CD4 T cells after COVID-19. These receptors lack a known antigen. TCRdb independently ran MiXCR on the PCR reads; one entry per CDR3 protein. In the table there are 4,600 or so distinct CDR3 sequences, about a third of which are singletons. The sequenced sample was CD4+ T cells from blood, cultured in vitro. The origin of the receptors is a human donor who had recovered from COVID-19. Both conserved end residues are part of each CDR3. A D gene is named only where the DNA matches it firmly. Clone size is stated in some rows and not others, as once, few, many or a class when expanded.

>NA|NA|TRBJ1-3|TRBV12-3/TRBV12-4
CASSLSPGNTIYF
TGTGCCAGCAGTTTGAGCCCTGGGAACACCATATATTTT
>TRBD2|NA|TRBJ2-1|TRBV6-1
CASSKTSGITNEQFF
TGTGCCAGCAGTAAGACTAGCGGGATAACAAATGAGCAGTTCTTC
>TRBD1|medium-sized|TRBJ1-1|TRBV11-3
CASSFGGTGAFF
TGTGCCAGCAGCTTTGGGGGGACAGGGGCTTTCTTT
>TRBD2|few|TRBJ2-5|TRBV20-1
CSVLPGGRALETQYF
TGCAGTGTCCTACCAGGCGGGAGAGCGCTAGAGACCCAGTACTTC
>NA|once|TRBJ2-1|TRBV20-1
CSARTAGPDGGSEQFF
TGCAGTGCTAGAACGGCGGGACCAGACGGAGGGAGTGAGCAGTTCTTC
>TRBD2|NA|TRBJ2-1|TRBV15
CATRQGGAYNEQFF
TGTGCCACCAGGCAGGGAGGGGCCTACAATGAGCAGTTCTTC
>NA|NA|TRBJ2-3|TRBV6-2/TRBV6-3
CASSPIAGPFSTDTQYF
TGTGCCAGCAGCCCGATAGCAGGACCATTTAGCACAGATACGCAGTATTTT
>NA|once|TRBJ1-1|TRBV6-1
CASSVQPVNTEAFF
TGTGCCAGCAGTGTTCAGCCTGTGAACACTGAAGCTTTCTTT
>NA|NA|TRBJ2-5|TRBV5-1
CASSPTSQETQYF
TGCGCCAGCAGCCCCACTTCCCAAGAGACCCAGTACTTC
>NA|NA|TRBJ2-7|TRBV1
CTSRPRLAGGPLEQYF
TGCACCAGCAGGCCTAGACTAGCGGGAGGGCCACTCGAGCAGTACTTC
>NA|NA|TRBJ2-7|TRBV19
CASSTATGSEQYF
TGTGCCAGTAGTACCGCCACAGGGAGCGAGCAGTACTTC
>NA|medium-sized|TRBJ2-3|TRBV5-4
CASVDSRRKSTDTQYF
TGTGCCAGCGTCGACTCAAGAAGAAAGAGCACAGATACGCAGTATTTT
>NA|NA|TRBJ2-5|TRBV12-3/TRBV12-4
CASSLAPIQETQYF
TGTGCCAGCAGTTTAGCTCCCATACAAGAGACCCAGTACTTC
>TRBD2|NA|TRBJ2-5|TRBV28
CASKLAGEETQYF
TGTGCCAGCAAACTAGCGGGAGAAGAGACCCAGTACTTC
>NA|NA|TRBJ2-3|TRBV6-5
CASSYSTVRGPAQDTQYF
TGTGCCAGCAGTTACTCGACGGTGCGGGGGCCCGCCCAAGATACGCAGTATTTT
>TRBD1|few|TRBJ2-5|TRBV20-1
CSARQGVETQYF
TGCAGTGCGCGACAGGGGGTTGAGACCCAGTACTTC
>NA|NA|TRBJ2-1|TRBV6-7
CASSYSPPGTDYNEQFF
TGTGCCAGCAGTTACTCGCCACCAGGGACGGACTACAATGAGCAGTTCTTC
>NA|NA|TRBJ2-7|TRBV24-1
CAASDARTYEQYF
TGTGCCGCCAGTGATGCCAGAACCTACGAGCAGTACTTC
>NA|NA|TRBJ1-2|TRBV20-1
CSASPIARFYGYTF
TGCAGTGCTAGTCCAATAGCCAGGTTCTATGGCTACACCTTC
>TRBD2|NA|TRBJ2-7|TRBV7-6
CASSRGLAGEQYF
TGTGCCAGCAGCCGCGGACTAGCGGGGGAGCAGTACTTC
>TRBD1|NA|TRBJ1-2|TRBV5-1
CASSLEGRGRWGYTF
TGCGCCAGCAGCTTGGAAGGCAGGGGGCGGTGGGGCTACACCTTC
>NA|NA|TRBJ1-2|TRBV5-1
CASSLEAGEHGYTF
TGCGCCAGCAGCTTGGAGGCAGGGGAGCATGGCTACACCTTC
>NA|few|TRBJ2-2|TRBV7-2
CASSLMRNTGELFF
TGTGCCAGCAGCTTAATGCGGAACACCGGGGAGCTGTTTTTT
>NA|few|TRBJ1-5|TRBV7-2
CASSPPGGQPQHF
TGTGCCAGCAGCCCACCGGGGGGGCAGCCCCAGCATTTT